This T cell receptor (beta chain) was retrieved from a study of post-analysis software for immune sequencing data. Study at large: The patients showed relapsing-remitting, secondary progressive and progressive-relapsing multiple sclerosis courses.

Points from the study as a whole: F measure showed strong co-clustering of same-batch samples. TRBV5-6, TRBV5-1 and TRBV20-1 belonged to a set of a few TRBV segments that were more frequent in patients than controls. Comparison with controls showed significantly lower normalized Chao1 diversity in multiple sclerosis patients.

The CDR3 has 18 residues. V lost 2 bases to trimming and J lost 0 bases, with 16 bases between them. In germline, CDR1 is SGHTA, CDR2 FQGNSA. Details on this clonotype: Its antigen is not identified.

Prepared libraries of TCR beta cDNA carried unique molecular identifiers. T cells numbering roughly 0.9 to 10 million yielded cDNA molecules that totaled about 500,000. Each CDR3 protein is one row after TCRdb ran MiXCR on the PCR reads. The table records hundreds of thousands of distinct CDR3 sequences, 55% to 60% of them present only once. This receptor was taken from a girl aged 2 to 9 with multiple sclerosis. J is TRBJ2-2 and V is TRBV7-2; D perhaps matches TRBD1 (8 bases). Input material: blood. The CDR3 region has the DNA TGTGCCAGCAGCTTAAGAGCGGGACAGGCCGCGAACACCGGGGAGCTGTTTTTT. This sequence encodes CASSLRAGQAANTGELFF.